The present T cell receptor beta chain was sequenced within a study of monozygotic twins with inflammatory bowel disease (dated by TCRdb to the late 2010s). As for the study more broadly: The complete study included around 30 monozygotic twin pairs: 19 IBD-discordant Danish pairs and nine German pairs, of which four were IBD-concordant and five were IBD-discordant. Each individual had, on average, about 151 000 unique TCRalpha sequences and 181 000 unique TCRbeta sequences available for analysis. Within discordant pairs, disease-associated traits were sought mainly by comparing IBD patients with their genetically identical healthy co-twins.

From each donor, a roughly 2.6 ml peripheral blood sample was collected into PAXgene tubes and stored at -80 degrees C. Without T cell sorting, total RNA was isolated from whole blood using the PAXgene blood miRNA kit on an automated QIAcube. Peripheral blood from monozygotic twin pairs who were concordant or discordant for inflammatory bowel disease underwent deep TCRalpha and TCRbeta repertoire profiling using unique molecular barcoding. For every twin pair, smoking habits were documented, and each individual was categorised as a current, former or never smoker. Paper-wide results and their limitations: No difference in repertoire similarity was observed between concordant and discordant twins, possibly owing to limited statistical power. Because patients were on differing immunosuppressive treatments, the repertoires may have picked up extra background noise and inter-individual variability. IBD patients had lower TCRbeta repertoire diversity, measured by the inverse Simpson index, than their healthy co-twins. Fewer clonotypes were shared with other individuals by IBD patients than by healthy twins, most markedly in patients showing signs of disease activity. No single strong signal or clonotype linked to IBD turned up in the results, so the idea that one exists was not supported. The analysis was unable to tell different T cell subtypes apart.

Note on this clonotype: This clone's antigen is unknown.

The method behind the library was 5' RACE. Preparation of each TCR library used 3,000 to 3,500 ng of total RNA. For each sample, cDNA synthesis was carried out in eight separate reactions using SMARTScribe reverse transcriptase. Unique molecular identifiers containing a 6-nucleotide sample barcode were introduced through template switching during cDNA synthesis. Two nested PCRs of roughly 16 and 10 cycles amplified the TCRalpha and TCRbeta cDNA, and bead purification followed each PCR. Before amplification, the cDNA was treated with uracil DNA-glycosylase and purified using the QIAquick PCR purification kit. The second PCR added Illumina TruSeq-compatible adapters along with sample-specific barcodes. Library quality and concentration were assessed using TapeStation and Qubit, and 5 to 6 ng of each library was pooled. Sequencing of the pooled libraries was done on an Illumina HiSeq2500 single-index Rapid Run using custom sequencing primers and 2 x 100 bp reads. The authors' analysis ran thus. MiGEC version 1.2.6 was used for UMI-based consensus assembly, which corrected PCR and sequencing errors. MiXCR version 2.1.1 handled V(D)J alignment, clonotype assembly and CDR3 extraction. Gene usage, clonotype sharing and MAIT/NKT TCR abundance were normalised by analysing the top 1000, 10 000 and 20 000 clonotypes per sample. After downsampling to 27 000 UMIs, diversity was calculated as the inverse Simpson index using the vegan R package. Paired Mann-Whitney U tests on discordant twin pairs were used, with Benjamini-Hochberg multiple-testing correction. Following reprocessing of the reads by TCRdb, the data hold one row per CDR3 protein sequence and no DNA is available. These V and J calls derive from TCRdb rather than the authors' analysis. In this sample's table one finds around 190,000 distinct CDR3 sequences. Around 1.5% of the sample lies in the top ten.

From the cysteine up to the phenylalanine, the CDR3 has a length of 13 residues. The DNA sequence is not available. The germline V gene (reference sequence) yields SEHNR for CDR1 and FQNEAQ for CDR2. This sequence was found in a human donor with ulcerative colitis or Crohn's disease, or a healthy co-twin of an affected twin (not recorded which). The chain was built from TRBV7-9 and TRBJ2-7; the D call from TCRdb, TRBD1, cannot be confirmed without DNA. Source material: blood. The CDR3 loop reads CASSPGGPYEQYF. Where the CDR3 stops, the reference TRBV7-9 and TRBJ2-7 genes take over; the full variable domain is DTGVSQNPRHKITKRGQNVTFRCDPISEHNRLYWYRQTLGQGPEFLTYFQNEAQLEKSRLLSDRFSAERPKGSFSTLEIQRTEQGDSAMYLCASSPGGPYEQYFGPGTRLTVT.